The TCR beta chain described here comes from a study of post-analysis software for immune sequencing data. Whole-study context: Disease trajectories encompassed relapsing-remitting, secondary progressive and progressive-relapsing multiple sclerosis.

The CDR3 consists of 14 residues. Per the germline V gene, CDR1 is MNHEY and CDR2 is SVGEGT. Trimming stripped 0 bases from V and 7 bases from J, with 12 bases between. The table lists this clonotype with a few counts. The antigen remains undetermined. Findings and limits, study-wide: With TRBV5-6, TRBV5-1 and TRBV20-1 included, about five TRBV segments were more frequent in patients than in controls. Samples made in the same batch grouped tightly together by F measure. Multiple sclerosis patients had significantly lower normalized Chao1 diversity than controls.

cDNA libraries for TCR beta contained unique molecular identifiers. There were roughly 0.9 to 10 million T cells, and approximately 480,000 cDNA molecules came from them. TCRdb itself ran the PCR reads through MiXCR, one entry per CDR3 protein. The sample contains about 380,000 distinct CDR3 sequences, approximately 33% of which appear only once. The source is a girl aged 10 to 17 with multiple sclerosis. V gene TRBV6-2 or TRBV6-3 combines with J gene TRBJ1-2; D not certain. The sequencing sample was made of blood. The CDR3 bases are TGTGCCAGCAGTTACTCGGGCAGAACCAGTGGCTACACCTTC. This encodes CASSYSGRTSGYTF.